The following is a T cell receptor (beta chain) sequence with its context. Germline CDR1 reads WNHNN; CDR2 reads SYGVQD (reference sequence). This CDR3 contains 14 residues. Losses at the gene ends were 5 bases for V and 5 bases for J; bases not matched to a gene: 7. The sample comes from a study of blood T cell repertoires in COVID-19. Study at large: There were acute and convalescent COVID-19 samples, and they came from the United States, Italy and Spain. Sources were T cells, B-cell-depleted T cells, or PBMCs; the material itself was cDNA or gDNA.

In the authors' methods: Counts of nucleated cells, estimated from reference gene primer amplification, were obtained. TCRdb keeps only in-frame clones here, not all; method: immunoSEQ multiplex PCR. V and J calls plus clone size are reproduced from that table; the DNA served to infer D and trimming. The table lists about 59,000 clones, 70% to 85% of them singletons. The sample consisted of peripheral blood. This clonotype originated in a human donor in a cohort sampled during active COVID-19. J is TRBJ2-7 and V is TRBV10-1; TRBD1 agrees at 9 bases. The CDR3 DNA follows: TGCGCCAGCAGTCCACAGGGGGCTGGCAACGAGCAGTACTTC. Amino acid sequence: CASSPQGAGNEQYF.